This T cell receptor beta chain derives from a study of CD8 T cells in ankylosing spondylitis. TCRdb itself ran the 5' RACE reads through MiXCR, one entry per CDR3 protein. The sample includes about 69,000 distinct CDR3 sequences, roughly 5% of them seen just once. There are many counts of this clonotype. The CDR3 covers 16 residues. V is TRBV21-1 and J is TRBJ2-7; TRBD1, as called in the table, went unchecked against the DNA. TRBV21-1 is a pseudogene. The source material was blood, either unsorted or a sorted T cell fraction (not recorded which). The receptor comes from a male donor with ankylosing spondylitis or in good health (not recorded which). CDR3 DNA: TGTGCCAGCAGCAACCCCCTCTACGGACAGGGTAACGAGCAGTACTTC. It is translated as CASSNPLYGQGNEQYF.